These 20 T cell receptor beta chains were all obtained from the same sample, sequenced in a study of blood T cell repertoires in COVID-19. Method: immunoSEQ multiplex PCR; TCRdb's copy keeps in-frame clones and lacks some. The sample lists about 280,000 clones, about nine tenths occurring once. What was sequenced was peripheral blood. The receptors stem from a woman aged 50 to 60 who had recovered from COVID-19.

This chain joins TRBV7-2 and TRBJ2-7, with 7 positions matching TRBD1. This CDR3 is built from 15 residues. Germline trimming cut 0 bases from V and 1 base from J; bases unmatched to any gene: 3. Germline V gene lookup returns CDR1 SGHTA and CDR2 FQGNSA. Written as DNA, the CDR3 is TGTGCCAGCAGCTTAGCGCCGGGACAGTCCTACGAGCAGTACTTC. It translates to CASSLAPGQSYEQYF.

The chain joins TRBV2 to TRBJ2-3, with D perhaps TRBD1 (5 bases). V was clipped by 8 bases and J by 2 bases, with 11 bases between them. The germline gives CDR1 SNHLY, CDR2 FYNNEI. The CDR3 covers 13 residues. The CDR3 nucleotides are TGTGCCAGCGATGGGGCAGACACAGATACGCAGTATTTT. Protein product: CASDGADTDTQYF.

This chain joins TRBV27 and TRBJ2-4; 9 bases map to TRBD2. The germline V gene has CDR1 MNHEY and CDR2 SMNVEV (reference sequence). Trimming at V came to 7 bases and at J to 6 bases, leaving 22 bases not matched to a gene. There are 19 residues in the CDR3. The CDR3 loop reads CASTPREVLAGWMGNIQYF. In DNA form, the CDR3 reads TGTGCCAGCACCCCGAGGGAAGTACTAGCGGGTTGGATGGGAAACATTCAGTACTTC.

The chain links TRBV4-2 to TRBJ2-7; no firm D call. The CDR3 has 15 residues. The V and J ends lost 1 base and 5 bases respectively, with 15 bases between them. Germline values: CDR1 LGHNA, CDR2 YNFKEQ. CDR3 residues: CASSQVTSLNHEQYF. Written as DNA, the CDR3 is TGTGCCAGCAGCCAAGTGACAAGCCTAAACCACGAGCAGTACTTC.

This chain connects TRBV9 to TRBJ2-3; D is possibly TRBD2 (5 bases). Germline-derived CDR1 and CDR2 are SGDLS and YYNGEE. The ends were cut back, 3 bases at V and 6 bases at J, with 11 bases in the middle. The CDR3 runs to 13 residues. CDR3 residues: CASSARSGDTQYF. CDR3 bases: TGTGCCAGCAGCGCCCGGTCGGGGGATACGCAGTATTTT.

The V and J genes are TRBV18 and TRBJ1-5; 7 bases line up with TRBD1. The germline V gene encodes CDR1 KGHSH and CDR2 LQKENI. V lost 6 bases to trimming and J lost 4 bases; unmatched junction nucleotides: 9. This CDR3 is built from 15 residues. CDR3 residues: CASSPTGDLNQPQHF. The DNA of the CDR3 is TGTGCCAGCTCCCCTACAGGGGATCTTAATCAGCCCCAGCATTTT.

CDR3 nucleotide sequence: TGTGCCAGCAGCCAAGAAGAGGGGGTCACAGATACGCAGTATTTT. Translated, it gives CASSQEEGVTDTQYF. The chain has TRBV4-2 and TRBJ2-3; tentative D call: TRBD1 (6 bases). The germline V gene has CDR1 LGHNA and CDR2 YNFKEQ. The length of the CDR3 is 15 residues. V lost 0 bases and J 2 bases, leaving 9 bases between the germline ends.

In DNA, the CDR3 is TGTGCCAGCGGAGGACAGCGGAACACTGAAGCTTTCTTT. It codes for CASGGQRNTEAFF. The rearrangement links TRBV7-3 to TRBJ1-1; D is possibly TRBD1 (6 bases). This CDR3 has 13 residues. V was trimmed by 8 bases and J by 1 base, leaving 11 bases between them. Germline CDR1 is SGHTA and CDR2 is FQGTGA.

J is TRBJ1-4 and V is TRBV7-9; 9 bases are a match to TRBD1. The CDR3 extends over 14 amino acids. CDR1 and CDR2 (germline): SEHNR, FQNEAQ (reference sequence). Losses at the gene ends were 3 bases for V and 7 bases for J; bases not matched to a gene: 3. DNA for the CDR3: TGTGCCAGCAGCTTTGGACAGGGGAGTGAAAAACTGTTTTTT. It translates to CASSFGQGSEKLFF.

In regard to this clone: The same CDR3 arises from other DNA sequences in this sample as well. The chain has TRBV6-5 and TRBJ1-2; a possible D gene is TRBD1 (5 bases). CDR1 and CDR2 (germline): MNHEY, SVGAGI. The V end lost 5 bases, the J end lost 4 bases, and 11 bases lay between the germline ends. The CDR3 totals 13 residues. The CDR3 here is CASSIGQGYGYTF. The CDR3 region has the DNA TGTGCCAGCAGTATTGGACAAGGCTATGGCTACACCTTC.

The chain has TRBV3-1 (or the pseudogene TRBV3-2) and TRBJ1-1; D unresolved. The CDR3 runs 15 residues. Germline CDR1 LGHDT, CDR2 YNNKEL (reference sequence). V was cut by 1 base and J by 8 bases, with 17 bases left in between. The CDR3 DNA reads as TGTGCCAGCAGCCAAGCCGGGCGGGGATGGACCGAAGCTTTCTTT. Encoded protein: CASSQAGRGWTEAFF.

This clone was detected once. One end of the junction fails to match germline, which may point to a read error. The chain combines TRBV6-5 with TRBJ1-2, with D possibly being TRBD1 (5 bases). There are 13 residues in the CDR3. Germline V lookup: CDR1 MNHEY, CDR2 SVGAGI. CDR3 protein: CASSDSAGWGYTF. The CDR3 DNA reads as TGTGCCAGCAGTGACTCGGCAGGGTGGGGCTACACCTTC.

The chain recombines TRBV6-2 or TRBV6-3 with TRBJ2-5; perhaps TRBD1 as D (5 bases). This CDR3 has 16 amino acids. Germline-derived CDR1 and CDR2 are MNHEY and SVGEGT. Trimming left V 0 bases short and J 1 base short, with 12 bases between. CDR3 sequence (DNA): TGTGCCAGCAGTTACTCGATTGGTGGGGCCCAAGAGACCCAGTACTTC. It encodes CASSYSIGGAQETQYF.

The chain employs TRBV20-1 and TRBJ1-6; 9 nucleotides agree with TRBD1. Germline-derived CDR1 and CDR2 are DFQATT and SNEGSKA (reference sequence). With V trimmed by 3 bases and J by 10 bases, 7 bases remained unmatched. CDR3 size: 14 residues. The CDR3: CSASKTGGSSPLHF. The CDR3 nucleotides read TGCAGTGCTAGTAAGACAGGGGGGAGCTCACCCCTCCACTTT.

This clone has more than one count but fewer than ten. The gene calls are TRBV24-1 and TRBJ2-7, with TRBD1 identical over 8 bases. The CDR3 spans 16 residues. The V and J ends lost 4 bases and 5 bases, in that order; junction bases with no gene match: 12. CDR1 is KGHDR, CDR2 SFDVKD, per germline. CDR3 nucleotide sequence: TGTGCCACCAGTGAAACCGGGACAGGTGCTCATAACGAGCAGTACTTC. It yields the protein CATSETGTGAHNEQYF.

The chain links TRBV19 to TRBJ2-7, with D tentatively TRBD1 (5 bases). Germline CDR1 is LNHDA and CDR2 is SQIVND (reference sequence). Trimming took off 3 bases at V and 5 bases at J, with 20 bases between the two ends. CDR3 length: 16 amino acids. The CDR3 here is CASSMVLGPWMHEQYF. The CDR3 DNA reads TGTGCCAGTAGTATGGTCCTGGGGCCTTGGATGCACGAGCAGTACTTC.

This chain uses TRBV4-3 with TRBJ1-5; TRBD1 is a possible D gene (5 bases). Deletions cut 4 bases from V and 1 base from J, with 8 bases between. The CDR3 spans 14 residues. Germline V gives CDR1 LGHNA, CDR2 YSLEER. The CDR3 nucleotides read TGCGCCAGCAGCCTATCAGGGAGCAATCAGCCCCAGCATTTT. It is translated as CASSLSGSNQPQHF.

This chain connects TRBV5-6 to TRBJ2-2; D possibly corresponds to TRBD2 (6 bases). V was shortened by 4 bases and J by 4 bases, with 17 bases between the two germline ends. Germline V gene lookup returns CDR1 SGHDT and CDR2 YYEEEE. The CDR3 covers 16 residues. CDR3 loop: CASSQGLSSSTGELFF. The CDR3 DNA reads as TGTGCCAGCAGCCAGGGACTTTCGTCTTCCACCGGGGAGCTGTTTTTT.

V and J are TRBV5-5 and TRBJ1-3; D may be TRBD1 (5 bases). CDR1 and CDR2 (germline): SGHKS, YYEKEE (reference sequence). V lost 0 bases, J lost 0 bases, and 10 bases lay in between. The CDR3 length is 16 residues. CDR3 sequence: CASSLAGGSSGNTIYF. The CDR3 coding sequence is TGTGCCAGCAGCTTGGCCGGGGGATCCTCTGGAAACACCATATATTTT.

The gene calls are TRBV9 and TRBJ1-3; maybe TRBD1 (5 bases). Germline V gene data show CDR1 as SGDLS and CDR2 as YYNGEE. V lost 7 bases and J lost 4, with 12 bases in between. The CDR3 totals 13 residues. CDR3 in amino acids: CASGRVGGNTIYF. CDR3 sequence (DNA): TGTGCCAGCGGCAGGGTGGGCGGAAACACCATATATTTT.